The entry below describes one T cell receptor beta chain. Antigen unknown. Profiled with immunoSEQ multiplex PCR; TCRdb holds only in-frame clones, not every one. The sample contains 110,000 or so clones, about 82% of which appear only once. Per the germline V gene, CDR1 is SEHNR and CDR2 is FQNEAQ (reference sequence). This CDR3 region has 14 residues. V was trimmed by 5 bases and J by 11 bases, leaving 18 bases between them. This record comes from a study of cytomegalovirus exposure and HLA in healthy donors. Study outcomes and limitations: With high specificity and sensitivity, the classifier reportedly diagnosed cytomegalovirus status.

Material for sequencing was PBMCs. The chain links TRBV7-9 to TRBJ1-4, with D hard to call. This receptor was taken from a young man in good health and CMV-seronegative. CDR3 DNA sequence: TGTGCCAGCAGCCTCTTGGGCCCGACGGGGAAACTGTTTTTT. Protein sequence: CASSLLGPTGKLFF.